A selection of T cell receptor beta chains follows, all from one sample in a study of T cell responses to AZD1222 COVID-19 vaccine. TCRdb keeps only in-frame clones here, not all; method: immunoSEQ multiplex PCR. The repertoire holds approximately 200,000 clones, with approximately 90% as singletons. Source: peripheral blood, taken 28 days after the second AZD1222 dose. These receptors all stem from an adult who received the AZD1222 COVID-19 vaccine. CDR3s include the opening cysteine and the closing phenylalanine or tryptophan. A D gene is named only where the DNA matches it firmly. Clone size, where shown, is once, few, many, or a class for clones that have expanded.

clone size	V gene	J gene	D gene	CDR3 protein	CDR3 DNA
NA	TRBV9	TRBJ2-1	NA	CASSVASSGTNEQFF	TGTGCCAGCAGCGTAGCTAGTAGCGGCACTAATGAGCAGTTCTTC
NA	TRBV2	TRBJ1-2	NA	CASSLGQFGNYGYTF	TGTGCCAGCAGTCTTGGGCAGTTTGGAAACTATGGCTACACCTTC
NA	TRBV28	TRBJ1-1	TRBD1	CASSLQGWDTEAFF	TGTGCCAGCAGTCTACAGGGGTGGGACACTGAAGCTTTCTTT
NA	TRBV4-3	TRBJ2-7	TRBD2	CASSQTTSVYSYEQYF	TGCGCCAGCAGCCAGACAACTAGCGTTTACTCCTACGAGCAGTACTTC
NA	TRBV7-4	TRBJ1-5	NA	CASSPWRGGNQPQHF	TGTGCCAGCAGCCCCTGGAGGGGAGGCAATCAGCCCCAGCATTTT
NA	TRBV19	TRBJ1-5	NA	CASTPGRHSNQPQHF	TGTGCCAGTACTCCGGGCCGCCATAGCAATCAGCCCCAGCATTTT
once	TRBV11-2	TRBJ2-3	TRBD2	CASSLRGGTSGPTDTQYF	TGTGCCAGCAGCTTGAGGGGCGGGACTAGCGGACCCACAGATACGCAGTATTTT
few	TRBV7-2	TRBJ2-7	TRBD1	CASSLRDRSYEQYF	TGTGCCAGCAGCCTCCGGGACAGATCCTACGAGCAGTACTTC
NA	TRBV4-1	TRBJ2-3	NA	CASSQRGITDTQYF	TGCGCCAGCAGCCAACGGGGGATCACAGATACGCAGTATTTT
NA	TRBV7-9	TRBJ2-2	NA	CASSQDLATGELFF	TGTGCCAGCAGCCAGGACTTGGCCACCGGGGAGCTGTTTTTT
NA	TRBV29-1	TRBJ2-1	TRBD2	CSVELGTSDSYNEQFF	TGCAGCGTTGAACTCGGGACTAGCGACTCCTACAATGAGCAGTTCTTC
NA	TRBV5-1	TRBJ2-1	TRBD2	CASSSRTSGMGYEQFF	TGCGCCAGCAGCTCGCGCACTAGCGGGATGGGGTATGAGCAGTTCTTC
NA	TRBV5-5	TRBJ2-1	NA	CASSFIGPYNEQFF	TGTGCCAGCAGCTTCATAGGGCCCTACAATGAGCAGTTCTTC
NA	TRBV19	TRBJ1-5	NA	CASSNPGNQPQHF	TGTGCCAGTTCTAATCCAGGGAATCAGCCCCAGCATTTT
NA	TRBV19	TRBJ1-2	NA	CASSIGEGIVNYGYTF	TGTGCCAGTAGTATAGGGGAGGGAATTGTAAACTATGGCTACACCTTC